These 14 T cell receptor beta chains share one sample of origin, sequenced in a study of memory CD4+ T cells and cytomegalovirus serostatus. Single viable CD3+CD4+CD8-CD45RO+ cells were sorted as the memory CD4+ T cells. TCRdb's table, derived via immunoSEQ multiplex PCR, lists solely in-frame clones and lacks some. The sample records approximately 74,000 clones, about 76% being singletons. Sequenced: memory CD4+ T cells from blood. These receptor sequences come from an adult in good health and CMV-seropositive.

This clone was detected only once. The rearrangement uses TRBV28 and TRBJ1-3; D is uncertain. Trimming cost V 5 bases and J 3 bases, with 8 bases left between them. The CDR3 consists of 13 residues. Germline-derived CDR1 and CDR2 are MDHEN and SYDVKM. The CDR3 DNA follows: TGTGCCAGCAGTAGTCGACTTGGAAACACCATATATTTT. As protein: CASSSRLGNTIYF.

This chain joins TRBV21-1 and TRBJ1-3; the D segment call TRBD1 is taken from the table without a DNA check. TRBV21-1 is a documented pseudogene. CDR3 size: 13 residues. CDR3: CAPNKGSGNTIYF. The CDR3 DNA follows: TGTGCCCCCAACAAGGGGTCTGGAAACACCATATATTTT.

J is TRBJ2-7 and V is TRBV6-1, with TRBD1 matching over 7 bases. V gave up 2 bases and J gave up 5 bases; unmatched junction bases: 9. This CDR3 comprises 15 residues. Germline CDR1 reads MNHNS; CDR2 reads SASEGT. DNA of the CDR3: TGTGCCAGCAGTGAATACCCGACAGGGAAGAACGAGCAGTACTTC. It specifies CASSEYPTGKNEQYF.

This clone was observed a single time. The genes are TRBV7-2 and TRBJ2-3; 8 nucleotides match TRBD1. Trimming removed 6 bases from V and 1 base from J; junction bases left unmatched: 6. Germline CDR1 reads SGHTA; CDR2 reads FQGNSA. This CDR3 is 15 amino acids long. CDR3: CASSPRGQGTDTQYF. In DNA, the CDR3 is TGTGCCAGCAGTCCCCGGGGACAGGGCACAGATACGCAGTATTTT.

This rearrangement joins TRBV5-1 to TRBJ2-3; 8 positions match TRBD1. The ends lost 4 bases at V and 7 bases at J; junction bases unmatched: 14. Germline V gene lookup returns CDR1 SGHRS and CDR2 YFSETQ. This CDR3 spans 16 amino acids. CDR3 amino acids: CASSLSMSGGENTQYF. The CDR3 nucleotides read TGCGCCAGCAGCCTGAGTATGTCAGGGGGCGAAAATACGCAGTATTTT.

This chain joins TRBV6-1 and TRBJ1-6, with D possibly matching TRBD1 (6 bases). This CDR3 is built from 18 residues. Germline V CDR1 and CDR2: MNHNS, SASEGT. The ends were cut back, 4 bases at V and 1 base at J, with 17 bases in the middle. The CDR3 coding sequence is TGTGCCAGCAGTGCTCAGCCTCCAACAGGGTCCTATAATTCACCCCTCCACTTT. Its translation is CASSAQPPTGSYNSPLHF.

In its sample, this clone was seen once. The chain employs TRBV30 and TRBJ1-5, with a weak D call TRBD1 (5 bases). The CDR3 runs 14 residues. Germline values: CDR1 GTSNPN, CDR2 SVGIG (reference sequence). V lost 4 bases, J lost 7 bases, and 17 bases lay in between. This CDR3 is CAWNLDRSRQPQHF. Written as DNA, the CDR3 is TGTGCCTGGAACCTTGACAGATCTCGGCAGCCCCAGCATTTT.

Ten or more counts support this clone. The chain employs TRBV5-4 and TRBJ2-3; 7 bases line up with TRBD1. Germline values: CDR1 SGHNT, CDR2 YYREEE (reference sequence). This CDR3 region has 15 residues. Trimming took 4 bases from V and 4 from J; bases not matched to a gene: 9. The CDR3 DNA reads TGTGCCAGCAGCATCAGGTCAGGGGGTGCAGATACGCAGTATTTT. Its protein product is CASSIRSGGADTQYF.

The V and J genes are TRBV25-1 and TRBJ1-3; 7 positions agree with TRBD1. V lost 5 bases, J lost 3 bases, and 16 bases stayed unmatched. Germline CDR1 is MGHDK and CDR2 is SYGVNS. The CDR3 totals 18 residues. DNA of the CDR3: TGTGCCAGCAGTCCCCTAGAGGGGGCCAGGGGTTTTGGAAACACCATATATTTT. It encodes CASSPLEGARGFGNTIYF.

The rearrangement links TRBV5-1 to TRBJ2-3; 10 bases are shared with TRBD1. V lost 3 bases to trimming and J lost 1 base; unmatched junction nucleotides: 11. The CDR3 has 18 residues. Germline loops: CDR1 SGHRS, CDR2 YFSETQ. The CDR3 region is CASSSAPGQGVGTDTQYF. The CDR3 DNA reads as TGCGCCAGCAGCTCGGCCCCAGGACAGGGGGTTGGCACAGATACGCAGTATTTT.

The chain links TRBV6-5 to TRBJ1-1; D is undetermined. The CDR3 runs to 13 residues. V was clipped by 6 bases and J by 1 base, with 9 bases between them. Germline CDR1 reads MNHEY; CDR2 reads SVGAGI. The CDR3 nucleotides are TGTGCCAGCAGCCAGCCGGAGAACACTGAAGCTTTCTTT. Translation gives CASSQPENTEAFF.

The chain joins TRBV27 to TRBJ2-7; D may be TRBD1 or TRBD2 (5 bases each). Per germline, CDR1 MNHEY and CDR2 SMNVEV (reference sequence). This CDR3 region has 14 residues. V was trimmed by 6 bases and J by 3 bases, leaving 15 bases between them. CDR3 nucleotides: TGTGCCAGCAGGAAAACCGGGGCTCGCTACGAGCAGTACTTC. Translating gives CASRKTGARYEQYF.

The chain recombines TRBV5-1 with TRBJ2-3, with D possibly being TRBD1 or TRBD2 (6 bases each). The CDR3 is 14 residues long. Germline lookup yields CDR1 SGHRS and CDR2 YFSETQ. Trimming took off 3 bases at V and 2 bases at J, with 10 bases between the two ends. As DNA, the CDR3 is TGCGCCAGCAGCTCCGGGGGCCCCACAGATACGCAGTATTTT. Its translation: CASSSGGPTDTQYF.

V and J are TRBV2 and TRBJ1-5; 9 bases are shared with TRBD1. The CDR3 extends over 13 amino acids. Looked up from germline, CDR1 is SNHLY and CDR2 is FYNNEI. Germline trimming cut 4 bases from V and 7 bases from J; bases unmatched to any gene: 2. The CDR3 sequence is CASSGQGGQPQHF. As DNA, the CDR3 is TGTGCCAGCAGTGGACAGGGGGGGCAGCCCCAGCATTTT.